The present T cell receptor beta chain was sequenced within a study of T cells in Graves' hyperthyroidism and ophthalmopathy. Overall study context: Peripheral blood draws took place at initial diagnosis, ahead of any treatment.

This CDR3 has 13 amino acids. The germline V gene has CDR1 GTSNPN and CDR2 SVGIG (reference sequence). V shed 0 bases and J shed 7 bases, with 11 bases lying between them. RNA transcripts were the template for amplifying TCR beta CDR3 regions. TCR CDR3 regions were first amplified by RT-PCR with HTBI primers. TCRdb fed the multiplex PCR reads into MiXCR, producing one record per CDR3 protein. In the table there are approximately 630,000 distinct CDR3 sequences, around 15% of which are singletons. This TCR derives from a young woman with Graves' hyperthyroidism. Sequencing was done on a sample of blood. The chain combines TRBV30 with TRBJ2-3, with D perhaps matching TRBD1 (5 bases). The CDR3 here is CAWSVLGANTQYF. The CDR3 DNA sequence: TGTGCCTGGAGTGTTTTAGGGGCGAATACGCAGTATTTT. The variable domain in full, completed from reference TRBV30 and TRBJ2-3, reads SQTIHQWPATLVQPVGSPLSLECTVEGTSNPNLYWYRQAAGRGLQLLFYSVGIGQISSEVPQNLSASRPQDRQFILSSKKLLLSDSGFYLCAWSVLGANTQYFGPGTRLTVL.